The 21 T cell receptor beta chains below come from one sample, sequenced in a study of cytomegalovirus exposure and HLA in healthy donors. Profiling relied on immunoSEQ multiplex PCR, and the TCRdb table lists in-frame clones only, not all of them. The repertoire holds 65,000 to 80,000 clones, with roughly 94% as singletons. Sequenced material: PBMCs. The receptors stem from a woman aged 18-29 years in good health and CMV-seropositive.

The DNA for the CDR3 is TGCGCCAGCAGCTATGGACAGGGTGGGAATGAGCAGTTCTTC. Its protein product is CASSYGQGGNEQFF. This chain links TRBV5-1 with TRBJ2-1, with 8 bases matching TRBD1. The ends lost 3 bases at V and 7 bases at J; junction bases unmatched: 6. The CDR3 is 14 amino acids. Germline V CDR1 and CDR2: SGHRS, YFSETQ.

This chain links TRBV7-6 with TRBJ1-1; 9 nucleotides line up with TRBD1. CDR1 and CDR2 (germline): SGHVS, FNYEAQ. Trimming took 3 bases from V and 4 from J; bases not matched to a gene: 15. CDR3 length: 18 residues. CDR3 nucleotides: TGTGCCAGCAGCTTGGGGACAGGGAGGGTTGGAGTTGGCACTGAAGCTTTCTTT. It codes for CASSLGTGRVGVGTEAFF.

J is TRBJ1-6 and V is TRBV6-5; D uncertain. Germline CDR1 and CDR2: MNHEY and SVGAGI. The CDR3 consists of 14 residues. Trimming took 4 bases from V and 4 from J, leaving 8 bases between them. CDR3 in amino acids: CASSLSGYNSPLHF. CDR3 DNA: TGTGCCAGCAGTTTATCCGGTTATAATTCACCCCTCCACTTT.

V and J are TRBV30 and TRBJ1-1; D possibly corresponds to TRBD1 (5 bases). The ends were cut back, 1 base at V and 4 bases at J, with 7 bases in the middle. The CDR3 spans 12 residues. Germline values: CDR1 GTSNPN, CDR2 SVGIG (reference sequence). The CDR3: CAWSARVTEAFF. CDR3 nucleotides: TGTGCCTGGAGTGCCAGGGTCACTGAAGCTTTCTTT. The full variable domain, completed using reference TRBV30 and TRBJ1-1, is SQTIHQWPATLVQPVGSPLSLECTVEGTSNPNLYWYRQAAGRGLQLLFYSVGIGQISSEVPQNLSASRPQDRQFILSSKKLLLSDSGFYLCAWSARVTEAFFGQGTRLTVV.

The chain combines TRBV19 with TRBJ2-1; D not certain. The V end lost 5 bases, the J end lost 8 bases, and 13 bases lay between the germline ends. The CDR3 runs 13 residues. CDR1 and CDR2 from the germline V gene are LNHDA and SQIVND (reference sequence). CDR3 residues: CASSPLGVHEQFF. The CDR3 region has the DNA TGTGCCAGTAGTCCTCTAGGTGTCCATGAGCAGTTCTTC.

This chain uses TRBV30 with TRBJ2-1; TRBD2 is a possible D gene (5 bases). CDR3 length: 12 residues. Between the trimmed V and J ends, which lost 4 bases and 8 bases, there was a span of 12 bases. CDR1 is GTSNPN and CDR2 is SVGIG in the germline V gene (reference sequence). CDR3 nucleotide sequence: TGTGCCTGGAACCTCATAGCGCATGAGCAGTTCTTC. Protein: CAWNLIAHEQFF.

The V gene is TRBV19, the J gene TRBJ2-7; 9 bases fit TRBD1. V lost 4 bases to trimming and J lost 2 bases; unmatched junction nucleotides: 6. This CDR3 spans 15 amino acids. Germline-derived CDR1 and CDR2 are LNHDA and SQIVND (reference sequence). The CDR3 nucleotides are TGTGCCAGTAGTACTACAGGGGGCAATCCCTACGAGCAGTACTTC. Its translation is CASSTTGGNPYEQYF.

The chain uses TRBV19 and TRBJ1-5; 8 nucleotides agree with TRBD1. V shed 9 bases and J 0 bases; nucleotides not matched to a gene: 4. The CDR3 extends over 14 amino acids. Germline V gives CDR1 LNHDA, CDR2 SQIVND (reference sequence). The DNA for the CDR3 is TGTGCCAGCCTACAGGGGGTTAGCAATCAGCCCCAGCATTTT. Translating gives CASLQGVSNQPQHF.

This sequence joins TRBV30 and TRBJ2-1, with unresolved D. Germline V gene data show CDR1 as GTSNPN and CDR2 as SVGIG (reference sequence). V lost 5 bases and J 7 bases, leaving 12 bases between the germline ends. CDR3 size: 12 residues. This chain's CDR3 is CAWSVFENEQFF. CDR3 DNA sequence: TGTGCCTGGTCAGTTTTTGAAAATGAGCAGTTCTTC.

This sequence joins TRBV5-6 and TRBJ1-1; D gene ambiguous. CDR3 length: 15 amino acids. The germline V gene has CDR1 SGHDT and CDR2 YYEEEE. V was pared by 4 bases and J by 5 bases, with 18 bases between. CDR3 loop: CASSPTDGRRTEAFF. The CDR3 DNA is TGTGCCAGCAGCCCCACGGACGGGCGGAGGACTGAAGCTTTCTTT.

This clone was recorded once. J is TRBJ2-1 and V is TRBV7-8; 15 positions agree with TRBD2. With 7 bases clipped from V and 4 bases from J, the junction kept 5 bases outside the gene matches. The CDR3 sequence is 16 residues long. CDR1 and CDR2 (germline): SGHVS, FQNEAQ. The CDR3 DNA reads as TGTGCCAGCACCCGGACTAGCGGGGGGGGGTACAATGAGCAGTTCTTC. Translating gives CASTRTSGGGYNEQFF.

The chain has TRBV2 and TRBJ2-1; 7 bases are shared with TRBD2. The CDR3 is 16 amino acids. The V gene end was trimmed by 2 bases and the J gene end by 5 bases; junction bases not matched to a gene: 9. The germline gives CDR1 SNHLY, CDR2 FYNNEI. CDR3 region: CASSEYGLADNNEQFF. CDR3 coding DNA: TGTGCCAGCAGTGAATACGGCCTAGCGGATAACAATGAGCAGTTCTTC.

The rearrangement joins TRBV2 to TRBJ2-3; 15 positions match TRBD2. The germline gives CDR1 SNHLY, CDR2 FYNNEI. This CDR3 spans 14 amino acids. V lost 10 bases and J lost 5; bases outside the gene matches: 4. The CDR3 loop reads CAIAGLAGGDTQYF. In nucleotides, the CDR3 is TGTGCCATCGCGGGACTAGCGGGAGGAGATACGCAGTATTTT.

The CDR3, as DNA: TGTGCCAGTAGTCCGGGACTAGCGGAAACAGATACGCAGTATTTT. Its translation is CASSPGLAETDTQYF. The chain links TRBV19 to TRBJ2-3, with 11 bases aligning to TRBD2. Per germline, CDR1 LNHDA and CDR2 SQIVND (reference sequence). The CDR3 is 15 amino acids. With V trimmed by 5 bases and J by 3 bases, 4 bases remained unmatched.

V gene TRBV7-9 combines with J gene TRBJ2-1, with 9 bases lining up with TRBD1. Germline V gives CDR1 SEHNR, CDR2 FQNEAQ (reference sequence). V lost 6 bases, J lost 6 bases, and 6 bases stayed unmatched. The CDR3 length is 14 residues. CDR3 protein: CASRLGQGVNEQFF. The CDR3 region has the DNA TGTGCCAGCAGGCTGGGACAGGGTGTCAATGAGCAGTTCTTC.

The V and J genes are TRBV9 and TRBJ1-1; a possible D gene is TRBD1 (5 bases). CDR1 is SGDLS, CDR2 YYNGEE, per germline. Trimming removed 3 bases from V and 0 bases from J, with 12 bases in between. The CDR3 runs to 15 residues. CDR3: CASSAPQGLNTEAFF. CDR3 DNA sequence: TGTGCCAGCAGCGCTCCCCAGGGCTTGAACACTGAAGCTTTCTTT.

The chain couples TRBV21-1 to TRBJ1-2; the table's D call TRBD1 went unverified against the DNA. TRBV21-1 is recorded as a pseudogene. This CDR3 is 14 amino acids long. CDR3 sequence reads: CASSKGTGDYGYTF. As DNA, the CDR3 is TGTGCCAGCAGCAAAGGGACAGGGGATTATGGCTACACCTTC.

CDR3 region: CASSTQQGRETQYF. Written as DNA, the CDR3 is TGCGCCAGCAGCACGCAGCAGGGGCGGGAGACCCAGTACTTC. V and J are TRBV5-1 and TRBJ2-5; D is perhaps TRBD1 (6 bases). V lost 4 bases and J 5 bases, leaving 15 bases between the germline ends. Per germline, CDR1 SGHRS and CDR2 YFSETQ. The CDR3 is made up of 14 amino acids.

This sequence joins TRBV21-1 and TRBJ1-1; the table's D call, TRBD1, has no DNA check behind it. TRBV21-1 corresponds to a pseudogene. The CDR3 extends over 15 amino acids. The CDR3 loop is CASSKIPTTNTEAFF. CDR3 DNA sequence: TGTGCCAGCAGCAAAATTCCAACAACGAACACTGAAGCTTTCTTT.

The chain couples TRBV2 to TRBJ1-6; possibly TRBD1 for D (6 bases). Trimming removed 6 bases at V and 5 bases at J, with 11 bases between. The CDR3 has 14 amino acids. The germline V gene encodes CDR1 SNHLY and CDR2 FYNNEI. CDR3 protein: CASSRGQNNSPLHF. The DNA of the CDR3 is TGTGCCAGCAGCCGTGGACAGAATAATTCACCCCTCCACTTT.

The gene calls are TRBV19 and TRBJ1-2; 8 bases align to TRBD1. J lost 0 bases, V lost 5 bases, and 5 bases had no gene match. The CDR3 covers 15 residues. Germline lookup yields CDR1 LNHDA and CDR2 SQIVND (reference sequence). The CDR3 region has the DNA TGTGCCAGTAGTGTCGACAGGGGATCTAACTATGGCTACACCTTC. Translating gives CASSVDRGSNYGYTF.